One sample yielded the 12 T cell receptor beta chains listed below, sequenced in a study of read filtering for tumor transcriptome and immune sequencing. From 350 to 500 ng of RNA, a library with molecular barcoded alpha/delta and beta/gamma adaptors was made. TCRdb analysed the reads with MiXCR anew, one entry per CDR3 protein. This sample has nearly 60,000 distinct CDR3 sequences, with 9% to 15% found just once. The sample taken for sequencing was a population of CD138-negative cells sorted from bone marrow. Source of these receptors: a donor over 35 with multiple myeloma.

This clonotype was seen just once. CDR3 DNA sequence: TGTGCCAGCAGCTTAGATGGCCGACTAGCGGACTACAATGAGCAGTTCTTC. It is translated as CASSLDGRLADYNEQFF. This chain connects TRBV11-2 to TRBJ2-1; 9 nucleotides match TRBD2. J lost 3 bases, V lost 0 bases, and 6 bases had no gene match. CDR3 size: 17 residues. Germline V gene data show CDR1 as SGHAT and CDR2 as FQNNGV.

This clonotype was seen repeatedly, ten times or more. The chain carries TRBV6-5 and TRBJ1-1, with 8 bases matching TRBD1. CDR3 size: 14 residues. J gave up 1 base and V 7 bases, and 5 bases lay outside the gene matches. Germline-derived CDR1 and CDR2 are MNHEY and SVGAGI. The CDR3 region has the DNA TGTGCCAGCATGACAGGGGCCTGGAACACTGAAGCTTTCTTT. It encodes CASMTGAWNTEAFF.

This clonotype came up many times. V is TRBV3-1 and J is TRBJ2-1, with 10 bases fitting TRBD2. The CDR3 covers 17 residues. CDR1 and CDR2 from the germline V gene are LGHDT and YNNKEL (reference sequence). After removal of 1 base from V and 6 bases from J, the junction contained 9 bases not matched to a gene. The CDR3 DNA sequence: TGTGCCAGCAGCCAAGGGACTAGCGGTCGGGGGGGCAATGAGCAGTTCTTC. It specifies CASSQGTSGRGGNEQFF.

J is TRBJ2-1 and V is TRBV29-1; 9 positions match TRBD1. Losses at the gene ends were 7 bases for V and 0 bases for J; bases not matched to a gene: 7. The germline gives CDR1 SQVTM, CDR2 ANQGSEA. The CDR3 contains 15 residues. The CDR3, as DNA: TGCAGCGCTAAACCGGGACAGGGCTCCTACAATGAGCAGTTCTTC. Translated, it gives CSAKPGQGSYNEQFF.

Many counts were recorded for this clonotype. V usage is TRBV30 and J usage is TRBJ2-6; either TRBD1 or TRBD2 may supply D (7 bases each). Trimming removed 3 bases at V and 0 bases at J, with 15 bases between. The CDR3 is 17 residues long. Looked up from germline, CDR1 is GTSNPN and CDR2 is SVGIG (reference sequence). The CDR3, as DNA: TGTGCCTGGAGCGGGGGGACAGTCAACTCTGGGGCCAACGTCCTGACTTTC. It translates to CAWSGGTVNSGANVLTF.

This clonotype has more than one count but fewer than ten. This may be a read error, as it is one base from a much larger clone. The conserved phenylalanine or tryptophan normally closing the CDR3 is absent here, so this likely arose from a read error. The CDR3 region is CASSSDRGSTEAFS. The CDR3 DNA reads as TGTGCCAGCTCGTCCGACAGGGGGTCCACTGAAGCTTTCTCT. The chain recombines TRBV18 with TRBJ1-1, with TRBD1 matching 9 bases. With V trimmed by 6 bases and J by 4 bases, 6 bases remained unmatched. CDR3 length: 14 amino acids. Looked up from germline, CDR1 is KGHSH and CDR2 is LQKENI.

As to this clonotype: A much more abundant neighbour one base away suggests this may be a read error. The J gene is TRBJ2-5, the V gene TRBV4-2; TRBD1 is a possible D gene (6 bases). The CDR3 consists of 16 residues. Germline V CDR1 and CDR2: LGHNA, YNFKEQ. DNA for the CDR3: TGTGCCGGCAGCCAAGAGGAGCAGGGGCAGGGAGAGACCCAGTACTTC. It is translated as CAGSQEEQGQGETQYF.

This clonotype has a count of ten or more. The chain is built from TRBV7-2 and TRBJ2-5, with D hard to call. The CDR3 length is 14 residues. Germline V gives CDR1 SGHTA, CDR2 FQGNSA. Trimming left V 1 base short and J 4 bases short, with 10 bases between. CDR3 nucleotide sequence: TGTGCCAGCAGCTTAGTTGGCAGTTTAGAGACCCAGTACTTC. Translating it yields CASSLVGSLETQYF.

This clonotype has at least ten counts. The chain uses TRBV24-1 and TRBJ1-5, with TRBD1 identical over 9 bases. From germline, CDR1 is KGHDR and CDR2 SFDVKD. The CDR3 extends over 18 amino acids. The trim removed 5 bases at V and 3 bases at J, leaving 13 bases unmatched. Written as DNA, the CDR3 is TGTGCCACCAGTGGAGGATTGTGGGACAGGGTCTTCAATCAGCCCCAGCATTTT. The encoded protein is CATSGGLWDRVFNQPQHF.

On this clonotype: The CDR3 does not end in the conserved phenylalanine or tryptophan, so this is likely a read error. V gene TRBV2 combines with J gene TRBJ1-1; no reliable D call. V dropped 2 bases and J dropped 1 base, with 5 bases sitting between them. The CDR3 totals 13 residues. Germline assignment: CDR1 SNHLY and CDR2 FYNNEI. The CDR3 bases are TGTGCCAGCAGTGAACGCGGGAACACTGAAGCTTTCCTT. It yields the protein CASSERGNTEAFL.

This chain links TRBV5-1 with TRBJ1-4; D not certain. The CDR3 covers 16 residues. Trimming removed 0 bases from V and 0 bases from J, with 9 bases in between. Germline lookup yields CDR1 SGHRS and CDR2 YFSETQ. The CDR3 DNA is TGCGCCAGCAGCTTGGCGGGGATTACAACTAATGAAAAACTGTTTTTT. Encoded protein: CASSLAGITTNEKLFF. The full variable domain, its missing parts supplied by reference TRBV5-1 and TRBJ1-4, is KAGVTQTPRYLIKTRGQQVTLSCSPISGHRSVSWYQQTPGQGLQFLFEYFSETQRNKGNFPGRFSGRQFSNSRSEMNVSTLELGDSALYLCASSLAGITTNEKLFFGSGTQLSVL.

This clonotype is classed as medium-sized (0.01 to 0.1%). This chain uses TRBV7-9 with TRBJ2-1, with TRBD2 matching 13 bases. In germline, CDR1 is SEHNR, CDR2 FQNEAQ (reference sequence). The CDR3 extends over 15 amino acids. V lost 5 bases, J lost 4 bases, and 2 bases stayed unmatched. CDR3: CASSRLAGGYNEQFF. CDR3 DNA: TGTGCCAGCAGCCGACTAGCGGGGGGTTACAATGAGCAGTTCTTC.